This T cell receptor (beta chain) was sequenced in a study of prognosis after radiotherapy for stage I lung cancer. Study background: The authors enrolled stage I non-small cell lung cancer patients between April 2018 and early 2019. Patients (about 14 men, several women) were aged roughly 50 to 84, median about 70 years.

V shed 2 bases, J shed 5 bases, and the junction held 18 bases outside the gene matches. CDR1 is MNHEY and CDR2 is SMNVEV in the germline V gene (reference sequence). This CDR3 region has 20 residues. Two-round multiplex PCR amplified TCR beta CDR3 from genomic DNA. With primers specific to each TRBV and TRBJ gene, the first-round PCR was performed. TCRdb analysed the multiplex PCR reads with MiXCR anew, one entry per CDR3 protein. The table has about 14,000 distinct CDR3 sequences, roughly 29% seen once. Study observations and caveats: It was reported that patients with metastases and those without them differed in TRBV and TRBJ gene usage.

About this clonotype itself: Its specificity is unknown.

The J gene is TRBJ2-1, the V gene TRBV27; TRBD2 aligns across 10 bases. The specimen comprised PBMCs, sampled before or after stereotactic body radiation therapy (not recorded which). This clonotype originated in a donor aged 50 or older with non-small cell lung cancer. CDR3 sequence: CASSLRGGGSGRALNNEQFF. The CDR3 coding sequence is TGTGCCAGCAGTTTAAGGGGTGGGGGAAGCGGGAGGGCCCTGAACAATGAGCAGTTCTTC.